This record looks at one T cell receptor beta chain sequence and its context. This clonotype was observed many times. The specificity of this receptor is unknown. Base qualities are not at hand, and no much larger clone is one base apart. The axillary draining lymph nodes of breast cancer patients were the source of the lymph node samples. The listed sequencing device is Illumina HiSeq 2000. TCR beta chain libraries were generated by multiplex PCR amplification. The amplified TCR beta chain products were analyzed by high-throughput sequencing. The raw public reads went through TCRdb reprocessing: fastp at Q25, MiXCR clone calling, in-frame beta chains kept. All rows with the same CDR3 protein become a single entry with the most common DNA and genes. In this sample the table shows approximately 130,000 distinct CDR3 sequences, over 20% of which occur a single time. 2% to 2.5% of the sample comes from the top ten.

This sample stems from a study of breast tumors, draining lymph nodes, adjacent tissues (dated by TCRdb to 2016 to 2018). About the study as a whole: TCR beta repertoires were compared across tumor, adjacent nontumor tissue and axillary lymph nodes obtained from breast cancer patients. In human breast cancer, the study set out to evaluate how tumor, surrounding tissue and draining lymph node repertoires relate to one another and whether T cells may move between these sites. The paper's findings and limits, for the study overall: Tumor and nontumor tissue repertoires were found to be significantly more similar in luminal-like than in basal-like breast cancer. The conclusion that tumor T cells originate in lymph nodes was presented as consistent with a hypothesis rather than as directly demonstrated. The data were considered consistent with the idea that most tumor T cells come from the lymph node and then expand in tumor tissue. Tumors showed preferential V and J gene usage, and their T-cell repertoire diversity fell below that of lymph nodes yet above that of nontumor tissue.

CDR1 SEHNR and CDR2 FQNEAQ were looked up in the germline V gene (reference sequence). Its CDR3 holds 13 amino acids, cysteine through phenylalanine. Only CDR3 DNA is held: 39 bases, read in frame from base 1. The V end gives up 4 bases and the J end 0 bases, leaving 0 bases in the junction not matched to a gene. What was sequenced was axillary lymph node tissue. The TCR comes from a female donor with breast cancer. Some clones in this sample may be carry-over from other donors' samples. This chain joins TRBV7-9 to TRBJ2-7; 7 central bases correspond to TRBD2. The CDR3 sequence is CASSWTSSYEQYF. The DNA reads as follows: TGTGCCAGCAGCTGGACTAGCTCCTACGAGCAGTACTTC.